The entry below gives a single TCR beta chain sequence along with its context. Its antigen specificity is not known. The record has no base qualities; no much larger clone is one base away. V lost 1 base and J lost 5 bases; the stretch between them is 15 bases long. CDR1 SGHNT and CDR2 YYREEE were looked up in the germline V gene (reference sequence). Measured from the cysteine to the phenylalanine, the CDR3 is 15 residues long. Only CDR3 DNA is held: 45 bases, read in frame from base 1. The immunoSEQ Assay, a bias-controlled multiplex PCR, was used to amplify TCRbeta CDR3 regions from genomic DNA. The published analysis was carried out like this. The number of nucleated cells in each sample was estimated from the amplification of reference gene primers within the assay. To quantify the absolute abundance of each unique TCRbeta CDR3 rearrangement, sequence reads were collapsed and filtered. For each sample, productive Simpson clonality was calculated by taking the square root of Simpson's diversity index across productive rearrangements. Imported from immuneACCESS, the table was reduced by TCRdb to in-frame sequences with V and J called. These copies leave out some clones; in studies compared against another copy, an unresolved V gene accounts for under half, and the cause of the remainder is not known. V, J and clone size are taken as reported in that table, and D and trimming were inferred from the DNA itself. This sample gives some 320,000 clones in total; more than 75% of them show up just once. The ten largest clones represent approximately 7.8% of the sample.

This specimen belongs to a study of blood T cell repertoires in COVID-19 (dated by TCRdb to about 2020). About the study as a whole: Collaborator samples came from the United States, Italy and Spain and covered acute and convalescent phases of COVID-19. The material from the prospective study consisted of cDNA or gDNA derived from T cells, B-cell-depleted T cells, or PBMCs. The dataset comprised deeply sampled blood TCRbeta repertoires from subjects exposed to, actively infected with, or recovered from COVID-19. The repertoires were released in a freely available public database meant as a resource for research on the immune response to SARS-CoV-2. Samples came from the ongoing ImmuneRACE study (first 160 participants) plus 1,254 subjects from 6 global collaborators. A de-identified subject ID, COVID-19 status, age in years and sex were almost always included in the sample metadata. HLA class I and class II types, where available, came from metadata supplied by the sample provider rather than from assay-based typing.

A second Seattle source provided samples from volunteer blood donors who had recovered from COVID-19. Collaborating institutions collected whole blood in K2EDTA tubes following their own protocols. For TCRbeta analysis, collaborators shipped samples as frozen whole blood, isolated PBMCs, or DNA extracted from either of those sample types. Here is what the overall study found, with its caveats: Clinical and demographic metadata were provided uncurated, with the amount varying by source and participant.

The clonotype originates from a woman between 50 and 59 years old who had recovered from COVID-19. Sequencing was performed on peripheral blood. The rearrangement combines TRBV5-4 with TRBJ2-5, with TRBD1 perhaps the D gene, on 6 matching bases. Here the CDR3 is given as CASSLMGGQGETQYF. In nucleotide form, the sequence is TGTGCCAGCAGCTTGATGGGCGGCCAGGGGGAGACCCAGTACTTC.